Here is one T cell receptor (beta chain) with its context. Its antigen remains undetermined. The sample holds no much larger clone one base away, and base qualities are not on file. The source of the sample is a study of blood T cells in healthy people across ages (dated by TCRdb to between 2014 and 2017). Some background on the complete study: In model experiments, template switching captured roughly one uniquely barcoded TCR beta cDNA molecule for every two T cells. The study measured age-related changes in TCR beta repertoire diversity using deep sequencing normalized with unique cDNA molecular identifiers. The donors were split into four age groups: young (average around 15 years), middle-aged (over 35), aged (around 67) and long-lived (about 82). Donors of different ages were randomly distributed across sequencing lanes to avoid experimental bias. For two donors (one aged 18 to 29 and one aged 80 or older), the study analyzed two additional independent replicas of 1 million unique cDNA reads from the same blood draw.

The roughly 37 donors, aged roughly 6 to 100 years, were systemically healthy Caucasian individuals from Russia. Around 10 milliliters of peripheral blood were collected from each donor into EDTA-treated Vacutainer tubes. Ficoll-Paque density-gradient centrifugation was used to isolate PBMCs, with at least 6.5 million per sample. Total RNA, at least 6 micrograms per sample, was extracted from PBMCs with Trizol reagent. For every donor, flow cytometry on a PBMC aliquot measured the percentage of naive CD45RAhigh/CD27high T cells. Receptors were amplified or captured by 5' RACE. Sequencing was performed on an Illumina HiSeq 2500. A second PCR of about 7 to 12 cycles was run with a J-beta primer mix and a sample-barcoded 5' primer. A unique molecular identifier was introduced onto each TCR beta cDNA molecule by a template-switch 5' adaptor carrying 12 random nucleotides. Each sample yielded at least 2.5 million CDR3-containing paired-end reads. The Mint cDNA synthesis kit, primed by a TRBC-specific oligonucleotide, was used to synthesize first-strand cDNA from all RNA. Following uracil-DNA glycosylase treatment, a first 18-cycle PCR with universal primers M1SS and BC2_uni_R was performed on all cDNA. Regarding the original processing steps: Normalization of each sample was performed by random selection of 1 million high-quality reads, each carrying a distinct molecular identifier. Instead of being binned into consensus sequences, reads with shared molecular identifiers were discarded. CDR3 identification, clonotype clustering and error correction used MiTCR with a Q25 quality threshold and the strictest error-elimination algorithm. A nonparametric unseen species model using Euler transformation provided a lower-bound estimate of total TCR beta diversity. In-frame beta chains were kept once TCRdb had trimmed the public reads at Q25 with fastp and called clones with MiXCR. Every entry covers one CDR3 protein and lists the most common genes and DNA from its rows. The V and J calls shown here were made by TCRdb, not taken from the authors' results. The sample table contains about 640,000 distinct CDR3 sequences; only one count was recorded for approximately 59% of them. The ten largest clonotypes hold over 30% of the sample.

Study-wide findings and limitations: Compared with the aged group, the long-lived group had more naive CD4+ T cells, fewer expanded clones and increased TCR diversity, suggesting age selection. A strong correlation was found between observed TCR beta diversity and the percentage of naive T cells measured by flow cytometry. The CMV infection status of donors was not known, potentially confounding age-related changes in expanded clonotypes. Estimates of total diversity based on one million sequenced T cells were regarded as lower bounds and as underestimates. As age increased, observed TCR beta diversity per million T cells dropped in a roughly linear way, and a significant reduction was already evident by age roughly 36. Because profiling used bulk unsorted PBMCs, naive and antigen-experienced compartments could not be compared conclusively.

The clonotype comes from a man in his 60s in good health. The sample was blood.

This receptor carries the CDR3 CASSESSGANYGYTF. The sequence in DNA is TGTGCCAGCAGTGAGTCTTCAGGGGCGAACTATGGCTACACCTTC. The rearranged segments are TRBV2 and TRBJ1-2; the D region possibly corresponds to TRBD1 (6 bases align). V is cut by 3 bases and J by 2 bases, and the space between the germline ends is 13 bases. The germline V gene specifies SNHLY as CDR1 and FYNNEI as CDR2. From the cysteine through the phenylalanine, the CDR3 covers 15 amino acids. Just the 45-base CDR3 DNA is kept, in frame starting at base 1.